This T cell receptor (beta chain) stems from a study of human T cells and chemical hapten exposure. CDR1 is LGHDT, CDR2 YNNKEL, per germline (reference sequence). The CDR3 loop spans 14 amino acids. Trimming stripped 1 base from V and 7 bases from J, with 14 bases between. Study-wide results and limits: Counts of expanded TCRs (at PT1) showed a positive correlation with patch test score.

As to this clonotype: Its antigen remains unidentified.

Sample time point: patch test 1, 2 weeks after DPC sensitization. This sample's treatment: therapeutic diphenylcyclopropenone sensitization with weekly scalp DPC. At every patch-test visit, blood was drawn before the patch test was applied. Original processing notes: About 97,000 TCRs per sample was the median, with a range of roughly 23,224 to 750,000. TCRdb re-called the RACE reads with MiXCR, one entry per CDR3 protein. The V and J calls were not made by the authors but by TCRdb's processing. The top ten clones hold 2.1% of a sample with some 91,000 distinct CDR3 sequences, around 12% of them seen once.

The receptor comes from a woman in her thirties or forties with alopecia areata. Some clones in this sample may be carry-over from other donors' samples. V and J are TRBV3-1 and TRBJ2-7; D gene unclear. The starting material was whole blood, obtained in connection with sensitization to the hapten diphenylcyclopropenone (DPC). This CDR3 is CASSQAIQVREQYF. CDR3 DNA: TGTGCCAGCAGCCAAGCGATACAAGTACGGGAGCAGTACTTC.